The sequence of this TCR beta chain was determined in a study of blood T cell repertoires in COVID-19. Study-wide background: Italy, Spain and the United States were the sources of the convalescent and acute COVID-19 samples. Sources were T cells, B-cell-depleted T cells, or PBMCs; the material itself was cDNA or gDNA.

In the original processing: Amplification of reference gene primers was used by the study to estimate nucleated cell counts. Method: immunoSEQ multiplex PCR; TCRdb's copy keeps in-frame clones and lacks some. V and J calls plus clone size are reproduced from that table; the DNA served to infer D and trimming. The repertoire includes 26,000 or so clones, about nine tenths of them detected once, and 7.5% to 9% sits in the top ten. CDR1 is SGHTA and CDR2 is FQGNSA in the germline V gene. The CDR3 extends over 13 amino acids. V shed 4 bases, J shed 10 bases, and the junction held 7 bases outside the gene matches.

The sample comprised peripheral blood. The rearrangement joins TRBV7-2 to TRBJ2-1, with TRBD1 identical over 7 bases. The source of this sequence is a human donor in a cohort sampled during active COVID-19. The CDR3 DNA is TGTGCCAGCAGCTCCCAAGGACAGGTCGAGCAGTTCTTC. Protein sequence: CASSSQGQVEQFF.